This T cell receptor (beta chain) was captured in a study of identical twins. Study-level findings and limits: Surplus twin overlap in beta out-of-frame sequences was less pronounced. It was out-of-frame TCR alpha sharing in monozygotic twins that models underestimated.

All donors were healthy, and all were Caucasian. Many counts were recorded for this clonotype. Its antigen is not identified. A single record per CDR3 protein comes from TCRdb applying MiXCR to the 5' RACE reads. The table has about 220,000 distinct CDR3 sequences, less than 8% seen once. The CDR3 loop spans 17 amino acids. V shed 3 bases and J shed 0 bases, with 19 bases lying between them. Germline V CDR1 and CDR2: SGHRS, YFSETQ. These data also featured in a second study, about yellow fever vaccine responses in identical twins.

The clonotype originates from a woman aged 18-29 years in good health. Sequencing used memory (CD45RO+) T cells sorted from blood. The rearrangement uses TRBV5-1 and TRBJ2-7; TRBD1 might be the D (7 bases). CDR3: CASSSSAGQMNSYEQYF. The CDR3 DNA reads TGCGCCAGCAGCTCGAGCGCGGGACAGATGAACTCCTACGAGCAGTACTTC.